One and the same sample provided the 15 T cell receptor beta chains below, sequenced in a study of beta chain features in type 1 diabetes. TCRB transcripts that were expressed got sequenced, as all of the isolated RNA had been reverse transcribed. Profiling relied on immunoSEQ multiplex PCR, and the TCRdb table lists in-frame clones only, not all of them. The data show about 230,000 clones, 9.6% seen once. Sequences were obtained from naive CD4+ T cells from blood. These receptors originate from a woman under 30 in good health.

This clone was observed a few times. The V and J genes are TRBV30 and TRBJ1-5; the D is unclear. The V and J ends lost 3 bases and 0 bases respectively, with 15 bases between them. This CDR3 has 16 residues. Per germline, CDR1 GTSNPN and CDR2 SVGIG (reference sequence). The CDR3 coding sequence is TGTGCCTGGAGAACACGAGGCCCTCTTAGCAATCAGCCCCAGCATTTT. Residues: CAWRTRGPLSNQPQHF.

This clone has a count of ten or more. The chain carries TRBV4-1 and TRBJ1-2; D is perhaps TRBD1 (5 bases). CDR1 and CDR2 (germline): MGHRA, YSYEKL. The V end lost 2 bases, the J end lost 4 bases, and 8 bases lay between the germline ends. CDR3 size: 13 residues. DNA for the CDR3: TGCGCCAGCAGCCAACCGACAGTCTATGGCTACACCTTC. Translation: CASSQPTVYGYTF.

A few counts support this clone. The chain recombines TRBV2 with TRBJ2-1, with D possibly matching TRBD1 (5 bases). Germline CDR1 and CDR2: SNHLY and FYNNEI. The V end lost 6 bases, the J end lost 6 bases, and 15 bases lay between the germline ends. This CDR3 has 14 amino acids. In nucleotides, the CDR3 is TGTGCCAGCAGCGTCAGGGATACGGGCAATGAGCAGTTCTTC. This codes for CASSVRDTGNEQFF.

This clone was counted only a few times. V and J are TRBV28 and TRBJ1-3; D perhaps matches TRBD1 (6 bases). V lost 6 bases to trimming and J lost 0 bases, with 18 bases between them. Germline-derived CDR1 and CDR2 are MDHEN and SYDVKM. This CDR3 spans 17 amino acids. In nucleotides, the CDR3 is TGTGCCAGCAGCATGAGGACAGTACACAACTCTGGAAACACCATATATTTT. It translates to CASSMRTVHNSGNTIYF.

This clone was recorded a few times. This chain joins TRBV30 and TRBJ1-2; no definite D call. CDR3 length: 16 amino acids. The V and J ends lost 0 bases and 7 bases respectively, with 21 bases between them. In germline, CDR1 is GTSNPN, CDR2 SVGIG (reference sequence). In nucleotides, the CDR3 is TGTGCCTGGAGTGTTGCCTTGAGAGCTAAGTCTAGTGGCTACACCTTC. It yields the protein CAWSVALRAKSSGYTF.

In this sample, this clone turned up a few times. The chain carries TRBV2 and TRBJ2-3, with D possibly TRBD2 on 5 matching bases. V shed 6 bases and J shed 4 bases, with 5 bases lying between them. Germline-derived CDR1 and CDR2 are SNHLY and FYNNEI. The CDR3 totals 11 residues. The CDR3 bases are TGTGCCAGCAGAGCGGCAGATACGCAGTATTTT. Amino acid sequence: CASRAADTQYF. The full variable domain, its missing parts supplied by reference TRBV2 and TRBJ2-3, is EPEVTQTPSHQVTQMGQEVILRCVPISNHLYFYWYRQILGQKVEFLVSFYNNEISEKSEIFDDQFSVERPDGSNFTLKIRSTKLEDSAMYFCASRAADTQYFGPGTRLTVL.

The J gene is TRBJ2-7, the V gene TRBV20-1; no clear D. From germline, CDR1 is DFQATT and CDR2 SNEGSKA (reference sequence). The CDR3 length is 11 residues. V shed 3 bases and J shed 2 bases, with 5 bases lying between them. This CDR3 is CSASTAYEQYF. The CDR3 DNA reads TGCAGTGCTAGTACGGCCTACGAGCAGTACTTC.

This clone has a handful of counts. V is TRBV7-2 and J is TRBJ1-5; tentative D call: TRBD1 (5 bases). The V gene's germline CDR1 is SGHTA and CDR2 FQGNSA. This CDR3 spans 14 amino acids. The V and J ends lost 4 bases and 3 bases respectively, with 10 bases between them. DNA for the CDR3: TGTGCCAGCAGCTCCAGACAGTCCAATCAGCCCCAGCATTTT. This sequence encodes CASSSRQSNQPQHF.

The table lists this clone with a few counts. The chain employs TRBV11-2 and TRBJ2-1; D is uncertain. The CDR3 sequence is 12 residues long. Trimming cost V 1 base and J 6 bases, with 4 bases left between them. Looked up from germline, CDR1 is SGHAT and CDR2 is FQNNGV. The CDR3 is CASSLGPNEQFF. CDR3 bases: TGTGCCAGCAGCTTAGGGCCCAATGAGCAGTTCTTC.

In this sample, this clone turned up a few times. The chain uses TRBV5-1 and TRBJ2-1; 7 nucleotides line up with TRBD1. Trimming took 4 bases from V and 3 from J; bases not matched to a gene: 7. There are 15 residues in the CDR3. The germline V gene encodes CDR1 SGHRS and CDR2 YFSETQ. The CDR3 protein is CASSVDRVHYNEQFF. The CDR3, as DNA: TGCGCCAGCAGCGTTGACAGGGTCCACTACAATGAGCAGTTCTTC.

This clone has more than one count but fewer than ten. The chain combines TRBV19 with TRBJ1-6; D not resolved. The length of the CDR3 is 17 residues. Germline loops: CDR1 LNHDA, CDR2 SQIVND (reference sequence). V lost 4 bases, J lost 7 bases, and 20 bases lay in between. In DNA, the CDR3 is TGTGCCAGTAGTACATTGAATCAGGCCAGCCACAATTCACCCCTCCACTTT. Protein product: CASSTLNQASHNSPLHF.

This chain connects TRBV5-4 to TRBJ2-7; 7 bases are a match to TRBD1. Trimming removed 3 bases from V and 2 bases from J; junction bases left unmatched: 2. The CDR3 runs to 13 residues. CDR1 SGHNT and CDR2 YYREEE come from the germline V gene (reference sequence). The CDR3: CASSSGQPYEQYF. Written as DNA, the CDR3 is TGTGCCAGCAGCTCGGGACAGCCCTACGAGCAGTACTTC.

This chain joins TRBV11-2 and TRBJ2-3; 14 positions agree with TRBD2. Germline V gene data show CDR1 as SGHAT and CDR2 as FQNNGV. Unmatched junction bases numbered 5, after V lost 5 bases and J lost 4 bases. The CDR3 covers 16 residues. The CDR3 sequence is CASSIVGLAGADTQYF. The CDR3 DNA sequence: TGTGCCAGCAGCATAGTGGGACTAGCGGGGGCAGATACGCAGTATTTT. Complete variable domain (other parts from reference TRBV11-2 and TRBJ2-3): EAGVAQSPRYKIIEKRQSVAFWCNPISGHATLYWYQQILGQGPKLLIQFQNNGVVDDSQLPKDRFSAERLKGVDSTLKIQPAKLEDSAVYLCASSIVGLAGADTQYFGPGTRLTVL.

This clone was counted between two and nine times. The chain carries TRBV11-2 and TRBJ2-5, with TRBD1 as a possible D gene (6 bases). This CDR3 spans 13 amino acids. The V gene's germline CDR1 is SGHAT and CDR2 FQNNGV. The V gene lost 0 bases and the J gene lost 13 bases, with 15 bases spanning the gap. CDR3 sequence: CASSLDRQATGYF. The CDR3, as DNA: TGTGCCAGCAGCTTAGATCGACAGGCCACCGGGTACTTC.

The rearrangement links TRBV5-1 to TRBJ2-1; 7 bases align to TRBD2. The CDR3 extends over 16 amino acids. Germline CDR1 reads SGHRS; CDR2 reads YFSETQ. The ends lost 0 bases at V and 8 bases at J; junction bases unmatched: 11. In DNA form, the CDR3 reads TGCGCCAGCAGCTTGGCCGAGGAAGCGGGATCGTATGAGCAGTTCTTC. Translation gives CASSLAEEAGSYEQFF.